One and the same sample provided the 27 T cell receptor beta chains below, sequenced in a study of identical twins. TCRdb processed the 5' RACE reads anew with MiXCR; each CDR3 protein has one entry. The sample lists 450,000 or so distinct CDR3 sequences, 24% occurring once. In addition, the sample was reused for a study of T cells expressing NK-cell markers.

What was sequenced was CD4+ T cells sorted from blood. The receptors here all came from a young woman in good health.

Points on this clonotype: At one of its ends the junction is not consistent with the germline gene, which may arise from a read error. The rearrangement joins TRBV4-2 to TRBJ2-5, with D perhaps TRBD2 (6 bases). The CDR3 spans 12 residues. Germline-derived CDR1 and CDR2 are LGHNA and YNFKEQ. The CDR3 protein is CASRRDQETQYF. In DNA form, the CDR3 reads TGTGCCAGCAGGCGGGACCAGGAGACCCAGTACTTC.

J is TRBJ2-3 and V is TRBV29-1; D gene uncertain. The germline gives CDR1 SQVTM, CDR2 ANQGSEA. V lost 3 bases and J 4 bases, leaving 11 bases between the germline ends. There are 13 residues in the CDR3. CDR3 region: CSVDGSGSDTQYF. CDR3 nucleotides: TGCAGCGTTGATGGTAGTGGGTCAGATACGCAGTATTTT.

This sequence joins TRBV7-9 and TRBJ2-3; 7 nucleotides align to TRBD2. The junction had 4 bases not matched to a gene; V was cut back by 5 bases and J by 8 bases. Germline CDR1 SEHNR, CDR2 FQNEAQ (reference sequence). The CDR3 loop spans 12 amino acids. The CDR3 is CASSGGGATQYF. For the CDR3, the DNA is TGTGCCAGCAGCGGCGGGGGAGCTACGCAGTATTTT.

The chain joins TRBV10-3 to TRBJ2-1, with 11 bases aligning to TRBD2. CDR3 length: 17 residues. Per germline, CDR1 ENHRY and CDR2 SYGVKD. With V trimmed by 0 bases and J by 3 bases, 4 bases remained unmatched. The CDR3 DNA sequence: TGTGCCATCAGTGAGTCCGTTACTAGCGGGGGCTACAATGAGCAGTTCTTC. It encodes CAISESVTSGGYNEQFF.

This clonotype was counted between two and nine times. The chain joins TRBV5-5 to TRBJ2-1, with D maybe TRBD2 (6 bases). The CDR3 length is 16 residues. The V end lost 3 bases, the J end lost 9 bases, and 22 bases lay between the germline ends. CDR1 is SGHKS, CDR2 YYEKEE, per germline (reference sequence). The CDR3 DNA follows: TGTGCCAGCAGCTCTGGAGGCGGGAAATTGGGTGGTGAGCAGTTCTTC. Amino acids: CASSSGGGKLGGEQFF. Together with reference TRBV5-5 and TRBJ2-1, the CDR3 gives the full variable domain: DAGVTQSPTHLIKTRGQQVTLRCSPISGHKSVSWYQQVLGQGPQFIFQYYEKEERGRGNFPDRFSARQFPNYSSELNVNALLLGDSALYLCASSSGGGKLGGEQFFGPGTRLTVL.

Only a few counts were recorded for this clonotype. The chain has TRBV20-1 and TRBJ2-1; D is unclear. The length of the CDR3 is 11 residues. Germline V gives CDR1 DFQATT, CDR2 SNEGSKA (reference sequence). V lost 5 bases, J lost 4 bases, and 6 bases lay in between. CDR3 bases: TGCAGTGCTCCCCTTTACAATGAGCAGTTCTTC. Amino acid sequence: CSAPLYNEQFF.

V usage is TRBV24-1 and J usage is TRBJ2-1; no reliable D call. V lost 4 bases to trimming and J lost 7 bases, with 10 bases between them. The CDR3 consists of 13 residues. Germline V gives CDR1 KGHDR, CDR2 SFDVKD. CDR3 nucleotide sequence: TGTGCCACCAGTGACCCCGTCAAGAATGAGCAGTTCTTC. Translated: CATSDPVKNEQFF.

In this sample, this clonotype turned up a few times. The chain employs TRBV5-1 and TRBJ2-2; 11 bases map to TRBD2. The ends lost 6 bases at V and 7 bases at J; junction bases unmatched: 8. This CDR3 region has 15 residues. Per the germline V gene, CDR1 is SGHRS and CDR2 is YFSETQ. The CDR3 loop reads CASTLLAGGDGELFF. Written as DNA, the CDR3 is TGCGCCAGCACCCTCCTAGCGGGGGGCGACGGGGAGCTGTTTTTT. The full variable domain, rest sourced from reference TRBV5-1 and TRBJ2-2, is KAGVTQTPRYLIKTRGQQVTLSCSPISGHRSVSWYQQTPGQGLQFLFEYFSETQRNKGNFPGRFSGRQFSNSRSEMNVSTLELGDSALYLCASTLLAGGDGELFFGEGSRLTVL.

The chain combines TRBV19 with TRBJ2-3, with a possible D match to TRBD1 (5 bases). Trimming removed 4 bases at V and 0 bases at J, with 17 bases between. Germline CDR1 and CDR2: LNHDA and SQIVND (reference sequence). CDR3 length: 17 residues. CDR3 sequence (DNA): TGTGCCAGTAGTACCACTCAGGGCTTTGGGAGCACAGATACGCAGTATTTT. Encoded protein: CASSTTQGFGSTDTQYF.

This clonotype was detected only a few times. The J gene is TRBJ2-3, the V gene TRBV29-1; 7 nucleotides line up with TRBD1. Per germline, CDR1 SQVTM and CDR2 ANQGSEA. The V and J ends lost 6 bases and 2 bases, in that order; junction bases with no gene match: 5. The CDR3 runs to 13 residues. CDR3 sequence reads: CSVGTGDTDTQYF. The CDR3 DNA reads TGCAGCGTCGGTACAGGGGACACAGATACGCAGTATTTT.

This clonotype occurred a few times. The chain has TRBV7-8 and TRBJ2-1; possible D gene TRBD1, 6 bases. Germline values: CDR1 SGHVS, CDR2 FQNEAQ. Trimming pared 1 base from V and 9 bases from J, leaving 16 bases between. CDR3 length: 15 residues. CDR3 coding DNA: TGTGCCAGCAGCTTAGAGCCCAGGGGAAGGACTGAGCAGTTCTTC. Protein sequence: CASSLEPRGRTEQFF.

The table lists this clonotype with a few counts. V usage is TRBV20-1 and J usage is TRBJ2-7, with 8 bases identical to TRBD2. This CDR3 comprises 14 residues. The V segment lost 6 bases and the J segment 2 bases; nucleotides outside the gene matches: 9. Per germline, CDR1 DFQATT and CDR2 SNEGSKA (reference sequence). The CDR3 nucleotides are TGCAGTGCCCACCTAGCGGGCATTCCCTACGAGCAGTACTTC. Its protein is CSAHLAGIPYEQYF.

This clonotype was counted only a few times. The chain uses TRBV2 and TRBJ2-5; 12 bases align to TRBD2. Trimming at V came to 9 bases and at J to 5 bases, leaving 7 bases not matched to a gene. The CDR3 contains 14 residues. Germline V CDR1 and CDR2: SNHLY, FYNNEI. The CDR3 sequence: CASSSGGAPETQYF. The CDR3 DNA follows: TGTGCCAGTTCTAGCGGGGGGGCCCCGGAGACCCAGTACTTC. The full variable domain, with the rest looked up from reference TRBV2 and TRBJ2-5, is EPEVTQTPSHQVTQMGQEVILRCVPISNHLYFYWYRQILGQKVEFLVSFYNNEISEKSEIFDDQFSVERPDGSNFTLKIRSTKLEDSAMYFCASSSGGAPETQYFGPGTRLLVL.

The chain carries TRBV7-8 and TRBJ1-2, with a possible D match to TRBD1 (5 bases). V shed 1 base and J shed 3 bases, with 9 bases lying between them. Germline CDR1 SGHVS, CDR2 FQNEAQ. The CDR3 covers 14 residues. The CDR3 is CASSLEAGHYGYTF. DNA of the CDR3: TGTGCCAGCAGCTTAGAAGCAGGGCACTATGGCTACACCTTC. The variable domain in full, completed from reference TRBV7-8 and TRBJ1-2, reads GAGVSQSPRYKVAKRGQDVALRCDPISGHVSLFWYQQALGQGPEFLTYFQNEAQLDKSGLPSDRFFAERPEGSVSTLKIQRTQQEDSAVYLCASSLEAGHYGYTFGSGTRLTVV.

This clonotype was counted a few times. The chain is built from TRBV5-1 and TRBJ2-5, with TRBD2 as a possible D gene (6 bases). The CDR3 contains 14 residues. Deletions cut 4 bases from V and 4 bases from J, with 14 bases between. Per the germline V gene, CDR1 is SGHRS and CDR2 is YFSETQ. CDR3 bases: TGCGCCAGCAGCGCTACTAGCTCCGTAGAGACCCAGTACTTC. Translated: CASSATSSVETQYF.

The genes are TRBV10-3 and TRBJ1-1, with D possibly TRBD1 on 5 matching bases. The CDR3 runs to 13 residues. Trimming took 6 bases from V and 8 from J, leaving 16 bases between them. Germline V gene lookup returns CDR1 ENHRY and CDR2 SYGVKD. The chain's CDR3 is CAISPGLLCEAFF. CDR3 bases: TGTGCCATCAGCCCGGGACTCCTTTGCGAAGCTTTCTTT.

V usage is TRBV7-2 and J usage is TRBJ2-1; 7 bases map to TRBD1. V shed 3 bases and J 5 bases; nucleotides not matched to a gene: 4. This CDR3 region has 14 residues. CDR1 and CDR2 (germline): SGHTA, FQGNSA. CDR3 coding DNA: TGTGCCAGCAGCTTCCAACAGGGGAACAATGAGCAGTTCTTC. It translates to CASSFQQGNNEQFF. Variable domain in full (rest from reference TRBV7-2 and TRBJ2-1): GAGVSQSPSNKVTEKGKDVELRCDPISGHTALYWYRQSLGQGLEFLIYFQGNSAPDKSGLPSDRFSAERTGGSVSTLTIQRTQQEDSAVYLCASSFQQGNNEQFFGPGTRLTVL.

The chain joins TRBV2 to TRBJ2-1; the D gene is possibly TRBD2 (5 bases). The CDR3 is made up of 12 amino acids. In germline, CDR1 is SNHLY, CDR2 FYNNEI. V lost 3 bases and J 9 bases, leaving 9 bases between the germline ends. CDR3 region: CASSDRAAEQFF. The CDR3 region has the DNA TGTGCCAGCAGTGACAGAGCGGCTGAGCAGTTCTTC.

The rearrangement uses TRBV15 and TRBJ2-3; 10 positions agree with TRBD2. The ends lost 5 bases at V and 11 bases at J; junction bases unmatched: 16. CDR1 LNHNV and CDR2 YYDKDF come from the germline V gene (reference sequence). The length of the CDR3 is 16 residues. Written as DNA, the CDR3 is TGTGCCACCAGCCAGCGGGAGGGCCGGGGAACCCCTTTGCAGTATTTT. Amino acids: CATSQREGRGTPLQYF.

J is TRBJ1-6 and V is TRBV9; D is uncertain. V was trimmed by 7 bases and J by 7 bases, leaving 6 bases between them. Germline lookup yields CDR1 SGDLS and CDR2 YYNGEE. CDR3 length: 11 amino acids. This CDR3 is CASGRNSPLHF. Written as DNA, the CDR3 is TGTGCCAGCGGGCGGAATTCACCCCTCCACTTT.

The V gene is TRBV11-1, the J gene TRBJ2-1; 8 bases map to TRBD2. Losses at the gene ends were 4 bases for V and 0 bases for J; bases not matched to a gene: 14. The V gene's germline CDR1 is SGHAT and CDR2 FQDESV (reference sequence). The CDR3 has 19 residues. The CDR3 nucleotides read TGTGCCAGCAGCTCAGTACGGGGCGGGGGGCGCAGCTCCTACAATGAGCAGTTCTTC. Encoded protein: CASSSVRGGGRSSYNEQFF.

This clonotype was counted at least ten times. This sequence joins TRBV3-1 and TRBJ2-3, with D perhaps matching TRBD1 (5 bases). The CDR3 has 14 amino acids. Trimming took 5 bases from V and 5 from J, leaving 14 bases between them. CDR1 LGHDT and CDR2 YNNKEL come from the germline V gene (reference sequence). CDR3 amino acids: CASSFRTTGDTQYF. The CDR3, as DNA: TGTGCCAGCAGCTTCAGGACAACTGGAGATACGCAGTATTTT.

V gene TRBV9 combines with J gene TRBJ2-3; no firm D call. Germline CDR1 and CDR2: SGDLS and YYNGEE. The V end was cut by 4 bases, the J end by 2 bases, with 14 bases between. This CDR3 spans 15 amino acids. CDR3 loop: CASSPGVGHTDTQYF. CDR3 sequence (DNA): TGTGCCAGCAGCCCGGGCGTTGGGCACACAGATACGCAGTATTTT.

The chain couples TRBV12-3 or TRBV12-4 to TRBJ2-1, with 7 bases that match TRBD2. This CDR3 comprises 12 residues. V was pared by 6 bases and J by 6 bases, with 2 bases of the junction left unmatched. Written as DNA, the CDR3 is TGTGCCAGCAGGGGGGGGGTCAATGAGCAGTTCTTC. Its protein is CASRGGVNEQFF.

The CDR3 sequence: CASSLAGADEQFF. The CDR3 region has the DNA TGTGCCAGCAGCTTAGCCGGGGCCGATGAGCAGTTCTTC. The chain combines TRBV7-9 with TRBJ2-1; D might be TRBD1 or TRBD2, each matching 5 bases. The germline V gene has CDR1 SEHNR and CDR2 FQNEAQ (reference sequence). V was shortened by 0 bases and J by 8 bases, with 8 bases between the two germline ends. The CDR3 sequence is 13 residues long.

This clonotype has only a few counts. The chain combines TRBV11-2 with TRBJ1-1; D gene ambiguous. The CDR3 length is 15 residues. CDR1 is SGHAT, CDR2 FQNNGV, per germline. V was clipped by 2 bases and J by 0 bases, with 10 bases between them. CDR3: CASSLRAKMNTEAFF. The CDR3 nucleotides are TGTGCCAGCAGCTTAAGAGCAAAGATGAACACTGAAGCTTTCTTT. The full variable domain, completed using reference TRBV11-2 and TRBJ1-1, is EAGVAQSPRYKIIEKRQSVAFWCNPISGHATLYWYQQILGQGPKLLIQFQNNGVVDDSQLPKDRFSAERLKGVDSTLKIQPAKLEDSAVYLCASSLRAKMNTEAFFGQGTRLTVV.

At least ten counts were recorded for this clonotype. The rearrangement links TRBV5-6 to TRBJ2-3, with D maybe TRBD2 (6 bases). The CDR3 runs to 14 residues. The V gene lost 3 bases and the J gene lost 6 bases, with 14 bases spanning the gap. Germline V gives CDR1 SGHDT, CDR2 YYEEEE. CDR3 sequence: CASSWRTGGDTQYF. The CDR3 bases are TGTGCCAGCAGCTGGCGGACTGGGGGGGATACGCAGTATTTT.